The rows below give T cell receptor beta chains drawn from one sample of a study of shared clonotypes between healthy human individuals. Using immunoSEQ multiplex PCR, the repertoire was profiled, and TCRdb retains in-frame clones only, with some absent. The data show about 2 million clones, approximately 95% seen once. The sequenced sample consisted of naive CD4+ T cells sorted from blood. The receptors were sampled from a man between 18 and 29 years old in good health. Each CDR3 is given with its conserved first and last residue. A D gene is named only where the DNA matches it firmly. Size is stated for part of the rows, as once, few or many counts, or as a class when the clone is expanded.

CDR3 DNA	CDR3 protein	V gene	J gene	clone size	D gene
TGCGCCAGCAGCGCGACGACACAGGACAGGGGGCGGGAGACCCAGTACTTC	CASSATTQDRGRETQYF	TRBV4-3	TRBJ2-5	.	TRBD1
TGTGCCAGCAGCCCCCAAGCGGGAGCCTCCTACGAGCAGTACTTC	CASSPQAGASYEQYF	TRBV9	TRBJ2-7	.	TRBD2
TGTGCCAGCAGCTTAGGTACACCAGGGGTTGCTGGCTACACCTTC	CASSLGTPGVAGYTF	TRBV7-9	TRBJ1-2	.	.
TGCGCCAGCAGCCCCGTGTGGGAACGGGGGGGCACAGATACGCAGTATTTT	CASSPVWERGGTDTQYF	TRBV4-1	TRBJ2-3	.	TRBD2
TGTGCCAGCAGCTTAAGGACGGGAGAGACCCAGTACTTC	CASSLRTGETQYF	TRBV7-2	TRBJ2-5	.	.
TGTGCCAGCACTATACACATCAACTATGGCTACACCTTC	CASTIHINYGYTF	TRBV6-1	TRBJ1-2	.	.
TGCAGCGTTCTCGGCTCCTATTGGGGGGGTTTGAACACTGAAGCTTTCTTT	CSVLGSYWGGLNTEAFF	TRBV29-1	TRBJ1-1	.	.
TGCGCCAGCAGCCCCCCACAGAGGCCGGCGGGCACTGAAGCTTTCTTT	CASSPPQRPAGTEAFF	TRBV5-1	TRBJ1-1	.	.
TGTGCCAGCTCCGATACAGAGATACGCTATGGCTACACCTTC	CASSDTEIRYGYTF	TRBV18	TRBJ1-2	.	.
TGTGCCAGCAGCTTAGCGGGTGGAAGCTCCTACGAGCAGTACTTC	CASSLAGGSSYEQYF	TRBV7-9	TRBJ2-7	.	.
TGTGCCAGCAGCCGTTTTAGCGGGGGAAACCAAGAGACCCAGTACTTC	CASSRFSGGNQETQYF	TRBV7-6	TRBJ2-5	.	TRBD2
TGTGCCAGCAGCTTAGGGCCTCGGGAGACCCAGTACTTC	CASSLGPRETQYF	TRBV7-2	TRBJ2-5	.	.
TGTGCCAGCAGTTCGGGACAGCTTTATAGCAATCAGCCCCAGCATTTT	CASSSGQLYSNQPQHF	TRBV28	TRBJ1-5	.	TRBD1
TGCGCCAGCAGCACCGGGGGTGGCAATCAGCCCCAGCATTTT	CASSTGGGNQPQHF	TRBV5-1	TRBJ1-5	.	.
TGTGCCAGCAGTTCCAGAGGAACTGAAGCTTTCTTT	CASSSRGTEAFF	TRBV7-9	TRBJ1-1	.	.
TGTGCCACCAGCAGAGATCACGGTCAAGAGACCCAGTACTTC	CATSRDHGQETQYF	TRBV15	TRBJ2-5	.	.
TGCGCCAGCAGCTTAGCTCAGCAGGGTTTGGATACGCAGTATTTT	CASSLAQQGLDTQYF	TRBV5-1	TRBJ2-3	.	.
TGTGCCAGCAGTCTCTTGGGGAATCAGCCCCAGCATTTT	CASSLLGNQPQHF	TRBV28	TRBJ1-5	.	.
TGTGCCAGCAGAGGGGACAGGGTATCCGGGGAGCTGTTTTTT	CASRGDRVSGELFF	TRBV2	TRBJ2-2	.	TRBD1
TGCGCCAGCAGCTCGAGAAGGTATGGCTACACCTTC	CASSSRRYGYTF	TRBV5-1	TRBJ1-2	.	.
TGTGCCACCAGCAGAGGAGGATTTGGTTTCGGGGCTTTCTTT	CATSRGGFGFGAFF	TRBV15	TRBJ1-1	.	.
TGTGCCAGCAGCTTGGCAGGGCAATCCTACGAGCAGTACTTC	CASSLAGQSYEQYF	TRBV11-3	TRBJ2-7	.	.
TGTGCCAGCAGTGGGACCGTCTCTGGAAACACCATATATTTT	CASSGTVSGNTIYF	TRBV2	TRBJ1-3	.	.
TGCGCCAGCAGCCAACCTAATAGGGGCCGGGAAGCCCAGTACTTC	CASSQPNRGREAQYF	TRBV4-1	TRBJ2-5	.	.
TGTGCCAGCAGTGACGGAAGGGGGGGTGACACTGAAGCTTTCTTT	CASSDGRGGDTEAFF	TRBV25-1	TRBJ1-1	once	.
TGTGCCAGCAGCGTAGGGACAGGGAGCGGTTACGAGCAGTACTTC	CASSVGTGSGYEQYF	TRBV9	TRBJ2-7	few	TRBD1
TGTGCCAGCTCACCACCGGGGACTAGCGGTGGGAACATTCAGTACTTC	CASSPPGTSGGNIQYF	TRBV18	TRBJ2-4	.	TRBD2
TGTGCCAGCAGCGCAGACAGTGCACTGTTTTTT	CASSADSALFF	TRBV7-8	TRBJ1-4	.	.
TGTGCCAGCAGCCGGGACAGCGTACCTTCACCCCTCCACTTT	CASSRDSVPSPLHF	TRBV7-9	TRBJ1-6	once	TRBD1
TGTGCCAGCAGCCAAGCTAGGACGGGGGAGACTGAAGCTTTCTTT	CASSQARTGETEAFF	TRBV4-2	TRBJ1-1	.	.
TGTGCCAGCAGTGACTCGGCTAGCGGGGCGCCGTACCAAGAGACCCAGTACTTC	CASSDSASGAPYQETQYF	TRBV6-4	TRBJ2-5	.	TRBD2
TGTGCCAGCAGTCCCAGCGGGAGGGCCGGGGAGACCCAGTACTTC	CASSPSGRAGETQYF	TRBV6-5	TRBJ2-5	.	TRBD2
TGTGCCAGCAGCTTTGGGGAACACACTGAAGCTTTCTTT	CASSFGEHTEAFF	TRBV7-9	TRBJ1-1	.	.
TGTGCCAGTAGTACGGGGACGGGCGCAACTAATGAAAAACTGTTTTTT	CASSTGTGATNEKLFF	TRBV19	TRBJ1-4	.	.
TGTGCCAGCAGCTTTGATTTTAATGAAAAACTGTTTTTT	CASSFDFNEKLFF	TRBV5-8	TRBJ1-4	.	.
TGCGCCAGCAGCCAAGTGATGGACGGAGCCTACGAGCAGTACTTC	CASSQVMDGAYEQYF	TRBV4-3	TRBJ2-7	.	.
TGCGCCAGCAGCTTGGTGACGGATTCCTACGAGCAGTACTTC	CASSLVTDSYEQYF	TRBV5-1	TRBJ2-7	once	.
TGTGCCAGCAGTGCACAGGGGGCTAGGTACGAGCAGTACTTC	CASSAQGARYEQYF	TRBV25-1	TRBJ2-7	.	TRBD1
TGTGCCAGCGGGACTCCGACCACAGATACGCAGTATTTT	CASGTPTTDTQYF	TRBV9	TRBJ2-3	.	.
TGTGCCACCAGCAGAGGAGGGACAGGGAGCTCCTACAATGAGCAGTTCTTC	CATSRGGTGSSYNEQFF	TRBV15	TRBJ2-1	.	TRBD1